Sequencing of this T cell receptor (beta chain) was carried out in a study of cytomegalovirus exposure and HLA in healthy donors. Study background: Earlier, roughly 120 million unique TCR beta sequences were recovered from about 200 million T cells by an analysis.

The study ran its PCR with 60 Vbeta and 13 Jbeta primers. Sequencing used immunoSEQ multiplex PCR; TCRdb keeps in-frame clones, though not all of them. The profile covers more than 110,000 clones, with approximately 80% appearing a single time and approximately 8.8% taken by the ten largest. This CDR3 spans 14 amino acids. The V gene's germline CDR1 is LNHDA and CDR2 SQIVND (reference sequence). V lost 8 bases to trimming and J lost 4 bases, with 17 bases between them. The TCR sequence derives from a woman between 45 and 65 years old in good health and CMV-seropositive. Input material: PBMCs. The V gene is TRBV19, the J gene TRBJ1-1; weak D call: TRBD1 (5 bases). CDR3: CASGNRRDPTEAFF. The CDR3 DNA follows: TGTGCCAGTGGGAATCGGAGGGACCCCACTGAAGCTTTCTTT.